This T cell receptor beta chain was documented in a study of T cell changes during pregnancy in multiple sclerosis. Germline values: CDR1 SGHDT, CDR2 YYEEEE. This CDR3 spans 14 amino acids. V shed 4 bases, J shed 3 bases, and the junction held 6 bases outside the gene matches. TCRdb's copy holds only in-frame clones and misses some; the assay was immunoSEQ multiplex PCR. The sample has 20,000 to 25,000 clones; approximately 90% are singletons. This sample comprised CD4+ T cells from peripheral blood mononuclear cells, obtained in the third trimester of pregnancy. The chain is built from TRBV5-6 and TRBJ1-1; 7 nucleotides agree with TRBD1. This clonotype was sampled from a female donor with multiple sclerosis, enrolled in a pregnancy study. The chain's CDR3 is CASSVTGRDTEAFF. The DNA of the CDR3 is TGTGCCAGCAGCGTGACAGGGCGGGACACTGAAGCTTTCTTT.